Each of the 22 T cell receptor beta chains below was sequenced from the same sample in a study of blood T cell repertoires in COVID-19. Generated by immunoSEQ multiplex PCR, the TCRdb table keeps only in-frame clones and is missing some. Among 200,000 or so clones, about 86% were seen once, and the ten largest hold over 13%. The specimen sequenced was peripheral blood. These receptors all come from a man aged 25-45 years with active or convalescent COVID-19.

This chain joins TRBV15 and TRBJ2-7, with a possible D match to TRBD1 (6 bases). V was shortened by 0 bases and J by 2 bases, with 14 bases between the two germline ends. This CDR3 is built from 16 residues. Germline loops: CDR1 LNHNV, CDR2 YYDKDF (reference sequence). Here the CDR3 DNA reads TGTGCCACCAGCAGAGACAAGGGGGTCCGGGCCTACGAGCAGTACGTC. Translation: CATSRDKGVRAYEQYV.

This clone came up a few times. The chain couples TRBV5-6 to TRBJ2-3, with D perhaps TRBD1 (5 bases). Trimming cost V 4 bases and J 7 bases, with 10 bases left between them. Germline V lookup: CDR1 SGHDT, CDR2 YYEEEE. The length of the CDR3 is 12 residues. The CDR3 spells CASSPDSNTQYF. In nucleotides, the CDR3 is TGTGCCAGCAGCCCAGACAGTAATACGCAGTATTTT. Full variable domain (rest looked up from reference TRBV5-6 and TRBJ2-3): DAGVTQSPTHLIKTRGQQVTLRCSPKSGHDTVSWYQQALGQGPQFIFQYYEEEERQRGNFPDRFSGHQFPNYSSELNVNALLLGDSALYLCASSPDSNTQYFGPGTRLTVL.

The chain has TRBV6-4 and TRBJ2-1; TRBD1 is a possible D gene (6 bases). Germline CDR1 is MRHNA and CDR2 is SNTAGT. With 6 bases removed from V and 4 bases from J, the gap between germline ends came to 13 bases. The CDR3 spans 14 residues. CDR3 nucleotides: TGTGCCAGCAGATCGGGTCAGGGGTACAATGAGCAGTTCTTC. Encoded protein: CASRSGQGYNEQFF.

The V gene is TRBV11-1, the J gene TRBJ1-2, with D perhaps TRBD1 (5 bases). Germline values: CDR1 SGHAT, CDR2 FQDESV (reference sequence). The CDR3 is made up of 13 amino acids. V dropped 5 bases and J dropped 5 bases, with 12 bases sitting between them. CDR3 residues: CASSPDTIYGYTF. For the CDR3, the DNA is TGTGCCAGCAGCCCGGACACAATTTATGGCTACACCTTC.

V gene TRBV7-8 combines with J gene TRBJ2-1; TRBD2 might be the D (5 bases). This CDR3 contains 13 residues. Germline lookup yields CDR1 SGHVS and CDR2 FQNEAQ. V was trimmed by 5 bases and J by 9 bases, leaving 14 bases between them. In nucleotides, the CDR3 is TGTGCCAGCAGCCCATCGACTATCGGTGAGCAGTTCTTC. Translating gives CASSPSTIGEQFF.

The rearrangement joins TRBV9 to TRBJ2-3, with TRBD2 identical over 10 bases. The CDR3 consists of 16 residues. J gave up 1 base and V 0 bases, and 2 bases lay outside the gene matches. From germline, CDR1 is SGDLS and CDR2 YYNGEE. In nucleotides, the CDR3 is TGTGCCAGCAGCGTAGGTCTAGCGGGGGGCACAGATACGCAGTATTTT. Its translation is CASSVGLAGGTDTQYF. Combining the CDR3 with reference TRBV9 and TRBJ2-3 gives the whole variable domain DSGVTQTPKHLITATGQRVTLRCSPRSGDLSVYWYQQSLDQGLQFLIQYYNGEERAKGNILERFSAQQFPDLHSELNLSSLELGDSALYFCASSVGLAGGTDTQYFGPGTRLTVL.

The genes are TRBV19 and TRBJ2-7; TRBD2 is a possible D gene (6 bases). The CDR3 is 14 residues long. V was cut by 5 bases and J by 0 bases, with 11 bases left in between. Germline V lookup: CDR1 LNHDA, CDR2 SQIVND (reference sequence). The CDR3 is CASSQRASSYEQYF. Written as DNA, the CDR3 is TGTGCCAGTAGTCAGCGGGCGAGCTCCTACGAGCAGTACTTC.

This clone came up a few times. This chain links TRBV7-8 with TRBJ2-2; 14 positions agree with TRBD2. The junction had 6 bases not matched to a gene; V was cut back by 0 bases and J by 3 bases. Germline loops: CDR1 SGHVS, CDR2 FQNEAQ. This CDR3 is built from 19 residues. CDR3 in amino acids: CASSLATSGRAADTGELFF. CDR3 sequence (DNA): TGTGCCAGCAGCTTAGCGACTAGCGGGAGGGCGGCGGACACCGGGGAGCTGTTTTTT. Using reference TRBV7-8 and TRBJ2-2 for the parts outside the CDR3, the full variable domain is GAGVSQSPRYKVAKRGQDVALRCDPISGHVSLFWYQQALGQGPEFLTYFQNEAQLDKSGLPSDRFFAERPEGSVSTLKIQRTQQEDSAVYLCASSLATSGRAADTGELFFGEGSRLTVL.

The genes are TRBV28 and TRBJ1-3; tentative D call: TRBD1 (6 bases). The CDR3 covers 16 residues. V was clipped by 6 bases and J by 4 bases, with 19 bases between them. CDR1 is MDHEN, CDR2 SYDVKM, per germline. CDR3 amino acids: CASRSTGTRIGNTIYF. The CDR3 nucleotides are TGTGCCAGCAGGTCAACCGGGACAAGGATAGGAAACACCATATATTTT.

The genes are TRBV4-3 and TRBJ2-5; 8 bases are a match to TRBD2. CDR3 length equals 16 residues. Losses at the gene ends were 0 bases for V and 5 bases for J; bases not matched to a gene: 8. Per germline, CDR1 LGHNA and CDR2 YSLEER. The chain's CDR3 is CASSQEIGGAGETQYF. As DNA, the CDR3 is TGCGCCAGCAGCCAAGAAATCGGGGGGGCAGGGGAGACCCAGTACTTC.

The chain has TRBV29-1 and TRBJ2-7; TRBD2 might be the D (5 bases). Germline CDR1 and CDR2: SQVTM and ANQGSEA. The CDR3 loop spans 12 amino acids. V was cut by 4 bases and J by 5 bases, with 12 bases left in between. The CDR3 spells CSVAEAADEQYF. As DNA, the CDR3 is TGCAGCGTTGCGGAGGCCGCGGACGAGCAGTACTTC.

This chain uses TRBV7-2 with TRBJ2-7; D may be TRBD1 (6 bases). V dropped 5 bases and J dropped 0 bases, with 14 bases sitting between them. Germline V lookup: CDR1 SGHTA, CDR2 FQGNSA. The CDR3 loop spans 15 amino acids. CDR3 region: CASSKYRDNSYEQYF. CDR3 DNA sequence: TGTGCCAGCAGCAAATACCGGGACAACTCCTACGAGCAGTACTTC.

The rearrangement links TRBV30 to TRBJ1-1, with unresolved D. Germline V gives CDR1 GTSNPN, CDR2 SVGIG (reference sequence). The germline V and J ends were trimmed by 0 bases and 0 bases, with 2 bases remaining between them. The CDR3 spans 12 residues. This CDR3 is CAWSVMNTEAFF. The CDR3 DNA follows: TGTGCCTGGAGTGTTATGAACACTGAAGCTTTCTTT.

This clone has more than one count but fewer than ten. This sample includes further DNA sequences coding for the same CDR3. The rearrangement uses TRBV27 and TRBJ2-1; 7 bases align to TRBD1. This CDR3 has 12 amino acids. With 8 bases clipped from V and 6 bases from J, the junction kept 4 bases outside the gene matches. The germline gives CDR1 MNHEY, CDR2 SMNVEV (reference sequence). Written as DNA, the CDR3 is TGTGCCAGCTCGACAGGGCCCAATGAGCAGTTCTTC. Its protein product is CASSTGPNEQFF.

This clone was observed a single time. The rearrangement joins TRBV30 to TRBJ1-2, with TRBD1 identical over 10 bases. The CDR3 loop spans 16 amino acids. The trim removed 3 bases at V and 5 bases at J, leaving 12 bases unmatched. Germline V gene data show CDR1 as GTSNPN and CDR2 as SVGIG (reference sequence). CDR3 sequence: CAWSAGSGQGLYGYTF. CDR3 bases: TGTGCCTGGAGCGCCGGGTCGGGACAGGGGTTATATGGCTACACCTTC.

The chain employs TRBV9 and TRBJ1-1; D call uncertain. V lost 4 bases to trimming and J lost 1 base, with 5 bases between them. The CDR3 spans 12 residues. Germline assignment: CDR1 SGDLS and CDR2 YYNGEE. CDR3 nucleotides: TGTGCCAGCAGCCCAGAGAACACTGAAGCTTTCTTT. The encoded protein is CASSPENTEAFF. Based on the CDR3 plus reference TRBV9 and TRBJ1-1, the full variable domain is DSGVTQTPKHLITATGQRVTLRCSPRSGDLSVYWYQQSLDQGLQFLIQYYNGEERAKGNILERFSAQQFPDLHSELNLSSLELGDSALYFCASSPENTEAFFGQGTRLTVV.

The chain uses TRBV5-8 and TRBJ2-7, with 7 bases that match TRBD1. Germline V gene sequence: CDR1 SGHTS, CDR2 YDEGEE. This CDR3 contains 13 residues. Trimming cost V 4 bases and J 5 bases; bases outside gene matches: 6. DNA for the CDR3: TGTGCCAGCAGCCCAGACAGGGTCAACGAGCAGTACGTC. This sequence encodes CASSPDRVNEQYV.

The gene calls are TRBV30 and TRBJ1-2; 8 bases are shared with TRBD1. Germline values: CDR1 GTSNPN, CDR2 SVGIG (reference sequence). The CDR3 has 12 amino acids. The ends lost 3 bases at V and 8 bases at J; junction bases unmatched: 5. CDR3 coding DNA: TGTGCCTGGAGCGAACAGGGGGGAGGCTACACCTTC. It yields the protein CAWSEQGGGYTF.

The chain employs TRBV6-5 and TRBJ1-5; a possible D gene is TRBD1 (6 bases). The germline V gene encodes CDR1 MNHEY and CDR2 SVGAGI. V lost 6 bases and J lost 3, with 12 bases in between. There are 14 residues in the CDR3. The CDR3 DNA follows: TGTGCCAGCAGCGTCCGGACAGCCAATCAGCCCCAGCATTTT. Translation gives CASSVRTANQPQHF.

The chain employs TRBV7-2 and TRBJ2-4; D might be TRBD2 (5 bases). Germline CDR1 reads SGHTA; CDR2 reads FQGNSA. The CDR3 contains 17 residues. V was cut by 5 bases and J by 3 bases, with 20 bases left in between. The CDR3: CASSRAAGDLVKNIQYF. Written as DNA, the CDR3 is TGTGCCAGCAGCCGGGCGGCGGGCGACTTGGTCAAAAACATTCAGTACTTC. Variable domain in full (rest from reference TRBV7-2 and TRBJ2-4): GAGVSQSPSNKVTEKGKDVELRCDPISGHTALYWYRQSLGQGLEFLIYFQGNSAPDKSGLPSDRFSAERTGGSVSTLTIQRTQQEDSAVYLCASSRAAGDLVKNIQYFGAGTRLSVL.

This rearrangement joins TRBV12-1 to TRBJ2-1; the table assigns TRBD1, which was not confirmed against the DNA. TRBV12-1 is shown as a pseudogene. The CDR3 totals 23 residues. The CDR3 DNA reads TGTGCCAGCAGCTTTGAAGGGACAGTTCCAGAGTTCGTCTTACACTCTTTACGCGATGAGCAGTTCTTC. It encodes CASSFEGTVPEFVLHSLRDEQFF.

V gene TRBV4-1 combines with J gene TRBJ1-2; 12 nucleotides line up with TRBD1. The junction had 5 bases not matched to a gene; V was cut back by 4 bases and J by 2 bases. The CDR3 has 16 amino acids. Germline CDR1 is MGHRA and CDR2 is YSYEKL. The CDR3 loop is CASSRGTGGLNYGYTF. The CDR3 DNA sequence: TGCGCCAGCAGCCGGGGGACAGGGGGCTTAAACTATGGCTACACCTTC.